The 27 T cell receptor beta chains given below trace back to one sample, sequenced in a study of beta chain features in type 1 diabetes (dated by TCRdb to 2017 to 2018). The research as a whole found: In all four CD4+ subsets, TCRB CDR3 length was moderately but significantly shorter in type 1 diabetes patients.

These TCRs' antigens remain unknown. Libraries were made using the immunoSEQ multiplex PCR assay. The entire isolated RNA was reverse transcribed using the High Capacity cDNA Reverse Transcription Kit, and thus expressed TCRB transcripts were sequenced. TCRdb provides this immuneACCESS table in a form limited to in-frame rearrangements. Some clones are lacking; in checked studies, under half of them reflect an unresolved V gene, and why the rest are absent is not known. This sample comprises 120,000 or so clones, about 18% of them detected only once. The ten largest make up around 2.5% of the sample. Sequenced material: central memory CD4+ T cells from blood. These receptor sequences come from a man aged 18-30 years with type 1 diabetes.

This clone has only a few counts. Within the sample, other DNA sequences also encode this same CDR3. The rearrangement links TRBV5-1 to TRBJ2-1; D is unresolved. The CDR3 extends over 11 amino acids. Germline loops: CDR1 SGHRS, CDR2 YFSETQ. Trimming cost V 0 bases and J 7 bases, with 2 bases left between them. In DNA, the CDR3 is TGCGCCAGCAGCTTGGAGAATGAGCAGTTCTTC. Translating it yields CASSLENEQFF. Full variable domain (missing parts from reference TRBV5-1 and TRBJ2-1): KAGVTQTPRYLIKTRGQQVTLSCSPISGHRSVSWYQQTPGQGLQFLFEYFSETQRNKGNFPGRFSGRQFSNSRSEMNVSTLELGDSALYLCASSLENEQFFGPGTRLTVL.

Turning to this clone: A clone one base away is much larger, so this may be a read error. This chain links TRBV2 with TRBJ2-5; no clear D. The CDR3 has 12 amino acids. The ends were cut back, 6 bases at V and 5 bases at J, with 10 bases in the middle. Germline V gene data show CDR1 as SNHLY and CDR2 as FYNNEI. The CDR3, as DNA: TGTGCCAGCAGCCAGATTGAGGAGACCCAGTACTTC. Encoded protein: CASSQIEETQYF.

The chain recombines TRBV27 with TRBJ2-3; the D gene is possibly TRBD1 (5 bases). CDR1 and CDR2 from the germline V gene are MNHEY and SMNVEV (reference sequence). Trimming removed 5 bases at V and 10 bases at J, with 13 bases between. The CDR3 has 12 residues. The CDR3 loop is CASSLNQGSQYF. The DNA of the CDR3 is TGTGCCAGCAGTCTGAATCAGGGATCGCAGTATTTT.

This clone was picked up a small number of times. The chain employs TRBV5-1 and TRBJ2-3; D not resolved. V lost 2 bases, J lost 0 bases, and 7 bases lay in between. The CDR3 runs to 14 residues. Germline loops: CDR1 SGHRS, CDR2 YFSETQ. DNA of the CDR3: TGCGCCAGCAGCTTACCCACTAGCACAGATACGCAGTATTTT. Translated: CASSLPTSTDTQYF.

This chain connects TRBV30 to TRBJ1-1, with unresolved D. The germline V gene has CDR1 GTSNPN and CDR2 SVGIG (reference sequence). The CDR3 is 13 residues long. The V end was cut by 2 bases, the J end by 2 bases, with 9 bases between. The CDR3 region is CAWSREGNTEAFF. The CDR3 DNA is TGTGCCTGGAGTAGGGAGGGCAACACTGAAGCTTTCTTT.

This chain joins TRBV7-6 and TRBJ2-5; TRBD2 matches 13 bases. CDR1 and CDR2 from the germline V gene are SGHVS and FNYEAQ. The CDR3 runs 18 residues. V gave up 3 bases and J gave up 0 bases; unmatched junction bases: 7. In nucleotides, the CDR3 is TGTGCCAGCAGCTTCTTCCCGGGACTAGCGGGAAACCAAGAGACCCAGTACTTC. Its translation is CASSFFPGLAGNQETQYF.

V usage is TRBV28 and J usage is TRBJ2-5, with unresolved D. Germline V gene lookup returns CDR1 MDHEN and CDR2 SYDVKM. V lost 6 bases and J lost 2, with 4 bases in between. CDR3 length: 11 amino acids. CDR3 amino acids: CASSRQETQYF. DNA of the CDR3: TGTGCCAGCAGCCGACAAGAGACCCAGTACTTC. The full variable domain, completed using reference TRBV28 and TRBJ2-5, is DVKVTQSSRYLVKRTGEKVFLECVQDMDHENMFWYRQDPGLGLRLIYFSYDVKMKEKGDIPEGYSVSREKKERFSLILESASTNQTSMYLCASSRQETQYFGPGTRLLVL.

The rearrangement links TRBV7-2 to TRBJ2-5; D is possibly TRBD1 (6 bases). With 0 bases removed from V and 10 bases from J, the gap between germline ends came to 18 bases. The CDR3 runs 15 residues. CDR1 SGHTA and CDR2 FQGNSA come from the germline V gene. The DNA for the CDR3 is TGTGCCAGCAGCTTAGCAGGGGGTCTGGGGCAGGACCAGTACTTC. Protein sequence: CASSLAGGLGQDQYF.

V is TRBV5-1 and J is TRBJ2-7; 7 nucleotides align to TRBD2. Germline V lookup: CDR1 SGHRS, CDR2 YFSETQ. The CDR3 extends over 16 amino acids. The trim removed 4 bases at V and 0 bases at J, leaving 10 bases unmatched. The CDR3 loop is CASSLTGTIRSYEQYF. In DNA form, the CDR3 reads TGCGCCAGCAGCCTGACCGGGACTATCCGCTCCTACGAGCAGTACTTC.

This clone was recorded a few times. The chain carries TRBV14 and TRBJ2-7; 7 bases agree with TRBD1. V lost 7 bases and J lost 5; bases outside the gene matches: 11. This CDR3 has 14 residues. CDR1 is SGHDN and CDR2 is FVKESK in the germline V gene. CDR3 in amino acids: CASTITGVVNEQYF. The CDR3 region has the DNA TGTGCCAGCACTATTACAGGGGTGGTGAACGAGCAGTACTTC. The variable domain in full, completed from reference TRBV14 and TRBJ2-7, reads EAGVTQFPSHSVIEKGQTVTLRCDPISGHDNLYWYRRVMGKEIKFLLHFVKESKQDESGMPNNRFLAERTGGTYSTLKVQPAELEDSGVYFCASTITGVVNEQYFGPGTRLTVT.

The chain has TRBV19 and TRBJ2-6; TRBD2 is a possible D gene (6 bases). Trimming shortened V by 7 bases and J by 0 bases, and 16 bases separated the two germline ends. The CDR3 is made up of 17 amino acids. The germline V gene encodes CDR1 LNHDA and CDR2 SQIVND (reference sequence). CDR3 region: CASTRDSAISGANVLTF. The CDR3 DNA reads TGTGCCAGTACCAGGGACTCTGCTATCTCTGGGGCCAACGTCCTGACTTTC.

V is TRBV29-1 and J is TRBJ2-5; the D call may be TRBD1 or TRBD2 (7 bases each). The J call may be incorrect, as the DNA end agrees better with TRBJ2-7. CDR3 length: 15 amino acids. Germline V gene sequence: CDR1 SQVTM, CDR2 ANQGSEA. For the CDR3, the DNA is TGCAGCGTGAAACGGGACAGCGGGATTTACTACGAGCAGTACTTC. The encoded protein is CSVKRDSGIYYEQYF.

The sample holds a few counts of this clone. The chain recombines TRBV5-8 with TRBJ1-1, with no clear D. V was cut by 3 bases and J by 0 bases, with 6 bases left in between. Germline V gives CDR1 SGHTS, CDR2 YDEGEE. CDR3 size: 13 residues. The CDR3 coding sequence is TGTGCCAGCAGCTCTGAGATGAACACTGAAGCTTTCTTT. Amino acids: CASSSEMNTEAFF.

With respect to this clone: Other DNA sequences in the sample encode the same CDR3. The chain recombines TRBV7-2 with TRBJ2-7, with D possibly being TRBD2 (6 bases). CDR1 and CDR2 (germline): SGHTA, FQGNSA. Trimming shortened V by 5 bases and J by 1 base, and 15 bases separated the two germline ends. The CDR3 is 15 amino acids. The DNA of the CDR3 is TGTGCCAGCAGCCCCGGGCGGGGTCTTTCCTACGAGCAGTACTTC. Translated: CASSPGRGLSYEQYF.

This clone was counted a few times. The chain is built from TRBV30 and TRBJ2-7; 8 bases are a match to TRBD1. Germline-derived CDR1 and CDR2 are GTSNPN and SVGIG (reference sequence). Germline trimming cut 8 bases from V and 2 bases from J; bases unmatched to any gene: 11. This CDR3 contains 14 residues. CDR3 in amino acids: CAGRDRRQTYEQYF. The CDR3 region has the DNA TGTGCCGGACGGGACAGGAGGCAAACCTACGAGCAGTACTTC.

The chain joins TRBV6-1 to TRBJ1-1; no clear D. CDR1 and CDR2 (germline): MNHNS, SASEGT. The CDR3 sequence is 15 residues long. Trimming removed 5 bases at V and 1 base at J, with 14 bases between. The CDR3 coding sequence is TGTGCCAGCAGTTTCGGACCCTCGACGAACACTGAAGCTTTCTTT. Translated, it gives CASSFGPSTNTEAFF.

The V and J genes are TRBV30 and TRBJ2-7; 7 bases are shared with TRBD2. This CDR3 has 16 residues. Trimming removed 2 bases from V and 0 bases from J; junction bases left unmatched: 10. CDR1 is GTSNPN, CDR2 SVGIG, per germline (reference sequence). CDR3 sequence (DNA): TGTGCCTGGAGTCACCTTTCAGCGGGAATCTCCTACGAGCAGTACTTC. Its translation: CAWSHLSAGISYEQYF.

V and J are TRBV5-1 and TRBJ2-1; 11 bases fit TRBD2. CDR1 is SGHRS, CDR2 YFSETQ, per germline. CDR3 length equals 15 residues. With V trimmed by 3 bases and J by 4 bases, 3 bases remained unmatched. The CDR3 region is CASSSGLAVYNEQFF. The CDR3 nucleotides are TGCGCCAGCAGCTCGGGACTAGCGGTGTACAATGAGCAGTTCTTC.

This clone was seen a single time. The chain has TRBV9 and TRBJ2-1, with D possibly being TRBD1 (5 bases). CDR1 SGDLS and CDR2 YYNGEE come from the germline V gene. The CDR3 length is 12 residues. Trimming pared 3 bases from V and 9 bases from J, leaving 10 bases between. The CDR3 sequence is CASSAQGGEQFF. Written as DNA, the CDR3 is TGTGCCAGCAGCGCCCAGGGCGGTGAGCAGTTCTTC. Full variable domain (missing parts from reference TRBV9 and TRBJ2-1): DSGVTQTPKHLITATGQRVTLRCSPRSGDLSVYWYQQSLDQGLQFLIQYYNGEERAKGNILERFSAQQFPDLHSELNLSSLELGDSALYFCASSAQGGEQFFGPGTRLTVL.

This chain links TRBV5-1 with TRBJ2-7; 11 nucleotides line up with TRBD1. The CDR3 sequence is 15 residues long. Per germline, CDR1 SGHRS and CDR2 YFSETQ. Losses at the gene ends were 0 bases for V and 3 bases for J; bases not matched to a gene: 2. In DNA, the CDR3 is TGCGCCAGCAGCTTGGGGACAGGGGGCATCTACGAGCAGTACTTC. Translated: CASSLGTGGIYEQYF.

This clone was picked up a small number of times. The genes are TRBV7-2 and TRBJ2-3; unclear D gene. V dropped 5 bases and J dropped 4 bases, with 10 bases sitting between them. The germline V gene has CDR1 SGHTA and CDR2 FQGNSA. CDR3 length: 13 residues. CDR3 nucleotide sequence: TGTGCCAGCAGCGTTAGTAACTCAGATACGCAGTATTTT. It yields the protein CASSVSNSDTQYF.

This clone was seen a few times. The J gene is TRBJ1-1, the V gene TRBV29-1, with TRBD1 matching over 8 bases. V dropped 5 bases and J dropped 1; count of bases not matched to a gene: 18. The CDR3 spans 18 residues. CDR1 SQVTM and CDR2 ANQGSEA come from the germline V gene. Here the CDR3 reads CSVNRAGLTGVENTEAFF. The CDR3 DNA sequence: TGCAGCGTTAATAGGGCAGGGCTGACAGGGGTGGAGAACACTGAAGCTTTCTTT.

This clone was picked up a small number of times. The CDR3 DNA follows: TGTGCCTGGAAGAGATCCATTCAGAACCCAATTAGCGCCGGGGAGCTGTTTTTT. Translation: CAWKRSIQNPISAGELFF. The J gene is TRBJ2-2, the V gene TRBV30; possibly TRBD2 for D (5 bases). V was shortened by 4 bases and J by 6 bases, with 27 bases between the two germline ends. Germline lookup yields CDR1 GTSNPN and CDR2 SVGIG (reference sequence). The CDR3 totals 18 residues.

The chain is built from TRBV4-1 and TRBJ1-5; no clear D. Germline V gene lookup returns CDR1 MGHRA and CDR2 YSYEKL. Between the trimmed V and J ends, which lost 0 bases and 6 bases, there was a span of 6 bases. The CDR3 spans 13 residues. CDR3 DNA sequence: TGCGCCAGCAGCCAAGATATTAGTCAGCCCCAGCATTTT. The encoded protein is CASSQDISQPQHF.

The rearrangement links TRBV7-2 to TRBJ1-2; D not resolved. The CDR3 covers 14 residues. V lost 3 bases to trimming and J lost 0 bases, with 8 bases between them. Germline V gives CDR1 SGHTA, CDR2 FQGNSA. The CDR3 here is CASSFQAANYGYTF. CDR3 sequence (DNA): TGTGCCAGCAGCTTTCAGGCGGCTAACTATGGCTACACCTTC.

The genes are TRBV7-9 and TRBJ2-5; 10 bases match TRBD1. This CDR3 is 16 amino acids long. From germline, CDR1 is SEHNR and CDR2 FQNEAQ (reference sequence). V shed 5 bases and J 5 bases; nucleotides not matched to a gene: 11. CDR3: CASSLGTGEFLETQYF. CDR3 bases: TGTGCCAGCAGCCTCGGGACAGGGGAATTCCTCGAGACCCAGTACTTC.

V usage is TRBV4-2 and J usage is TRBJ1-4; the D gene is possibly TRBD1 (5 bases). V gave up 1 base and J gave up 3 bases, with 6 bases separating them. The CDR3 covers 14 residues. Per germline, CDR1 LGHNA and CDR2 YNFKEQ. Written as DNA, the CDR3 is TGTGCCAGCAGCCAAGTAGGGGCTAATGAAAAACTGTTTTTT. It codes for CASSQVGANEKLFF.